This T cell receptor beta chain was obtained from a study of shared clonotypes between healthy human individuals. Germline assignment: CDR1 MNHNS and CDR2 SASEGT. V lost 3 bases and J lost 0, with 11 bases in between. There are 15 residues in the CDR3. Generated by immunoSEQ multiplex PCR, the TCRdb table keeps only in-frame clones and is missing some. The sample has about 2.4 million clones, roughly 93% seen once. The TCR was taken from a man between 18 and 29 years old in good health. Some clones in this sample may be carry-over from other donors' samples. This chain uses TRBV6-1 with TRBJ1-1, with no clear D. The sample taken for sequencing was naive CD4+ T cells from PBMCs. Subset described: CD45RA+ positively selected. CDR3 nucleotide sequence: TGTGCCAGCAGTGACAGACTGAGAATGAACACTGAAGCTTTCTTT. Translating it yields CASSDRLRMNTEAFF.